A selection of T cell receptor beta chains follows, all from one sample in a study of blood T cell repertoires in COVID-19. Method: immunoSEQ multiplex PCR; TCRdb's copy keeps in-frame clones and lacks some. The sample consists of about 210,000 clones, approximately 91% of them appearing once. Sequencing was done on a sample of peripheral blood. Receptor source: a woman aged 40-49 years with acute or convalescent COVID-19. Each CDR3 is given with its conserved first and last residue. The size entry is marked missing in some rows and otherwise reads once, few, many or a size class.

V	J	size	CDR3
TRBV2	TRBJ1-2	few	CASSKTESGYTF
TRBV27	TRBJ2-1	.	CASKQTFSGGVNEQFF
TRBV6-6	TRBJ2-5	.	CASSPGGETQYF
TRBV5-1	TRBJ2-1	.	CASSLEEAEQFF
TRBV19	TRBJ1-2	.	CASSIGQGGHGYTF
TRBV4-1	TRBJ1-5	.	CASSQVIRGYSNQPQHF
TRBV30	TRBJ1-2	.	CAWSLLDRGYGYTF
TRBV5-1	TRBJ1-1	once	CASSSRGRGGMGMNTEAFF
TRBV5-6	TRBJ1-4	.	CASSTTGPNEKLFF
TRBV7-2	TRBJ1-3	.	CASSSRTGGYSGNTIYF
TRBV7-6	TRBJ2-3	.	CASSPSSKSSAHTDTQYF
TRBV6-2/TRBV6-3	TRBJ2-1	.	CASSYSIRRLAGGPSYNEQFF
TRBV10-3	TRBJ1-1	.	CAISVGRAGTEAFF
TRBV27	TRBJ2-1	.	CASRGVASSGGQYNEQFF
TRBV27	TRBJ1-2	.	CASSLTGAVSGYTF
TRBV27	TRBJ1-2	.	CASSLFAESYGYTF
TRBV10-1	TRBJ1-2	.	CASSATTNYGYTF
TRBV24-1	TRBJ2-2	.	CATSDSGTGELFF
TRBV10-2	TRBJ1-2	.	CASSESTGYGYTF
TRBV5-5	TRBJ1-5	once	CASSPIGGAGNQPQHF
TRBV14	TRBJ2-1	.	CASSQETQYPIAGAFYNEQFF
TRBV11-2	TRBJ1-1	.	CASSFTGDAFF
TRBV11-2	TRBJ2-5	.	CASSLDWGGLETQYF